The 7 T cell receptor beta chains below were found in one sample sequenced in a study of cytomegalovirus exposure and HLA in healthy donors. Primers: 60 Vbeta forward and 13 Jbeta reverse. Sequencing used immunoSEQ multiplex PCR; TCRdb keeps in-frame clones, though not all of them. The sample has some 160,000 clones; around 73% are singletons. Source material: PBMCs. All receptors come from a woman in her late teens or twenties in good health and CMV-seropositive.

Concerning this clone: A junction end diverges from the germline sequence, so it may reflect a read error. The rearrangement joins TRBV7-3 to TRBJ2-2; a possible D gene is TRBD2 (5 bases). Germline V gene sequence: CDR1 SGHTA, CDR2 FQGTGA. CDR3 length equals 13 residues. In DNA, the CDR3 is TGTGCCAGCAGCTTAGGGCTAGGTCGGGAACTGTTTTTT. It is translated as CASSLGLGRELFF.

The chain carries TRBV6-5 and TRBJ1-1, with D tentatively TRBD1 (5 bases). The V and J ends lost 10 bases and 0 bases respectively, with 15 bases between them. There are 14 residues in the CDR3. The V gene's germline CDR1 is MNHEY and CDR2 SVGAGI. The CDR3 spells CATVPGGLNTEAFF. The CDR3 DNA reads TGTGCCACGGTACCTGGGGGGTTGAACACTGAAGCTTTCTTT.

This clone was seen just once. This chain joins TRBV7-6 and TRBJ2-2; 13 nucleotides match TRBD2. CDR1 and CDR2 from the germline V gene are SGHVS and FNYEAQ. The CDR3 spans 16 residues. V dropped 5 bases and J dropped 8; count of bases not matched to a gene: 8. The CDR3 region has the DNA TGTGCCAGCAGCCCCACTAGCGGGGGGGCTGGGGGGGAGCTGTTTTTT. It yields the protein CASSPTSGGAGGELFF.

On this clone: At one boundary the junction diverges from the germline segment, which might be a read error. The chain carries TRBV7-9 and TRBJ2-7; D uncertain. The germline V gene has CDR1 SEHNR and CDR2 FQNEAQ (reference sequence). This CDR3 has 12 amino acids. CDR3 loop: CSSSFTAYEQYF. CDR3 nucleotides: TGTTCCAGCAGCTTCACGGCCTACGAGCAGTACTTC.

This clone was seen only a few times. J is TRBJ1-6 and V is TRBV5-6, with D possibly matching TRBD1 (6 bases). The germline V gene encodes CDR1 SGHDT and CDR2 YYEEEE. Trimming left V 5 bases short and J 0 bases short, with 18 bases between. The CDR3 runs to 18 residues. In nucleotides, the CDR3 is TGTGCCAGCAGTTACCTTCGGGGGGCCAGCTCCTATAATTCACCCCTCCACTTT. Its protein is CASSYLRGASSYNSPLHF.

The rearrangement links TRBV19 to TRBJ1-3, with D maybe TRBD1 (5 bases). Trimming shortened V by 3 bases and J by 0 bases, and 15 bases separated the two germline ends. Germline loops: CDR1 LNHDA, CDR2 SQIVND (reference sequence). The CDR3 has 17 amino acids. CDR3 loop: CASSIDETENSGNTIYF. CDR3 in DNA: TGTGCCAGTAGTATTGACGAGACAGAGAACTCTGGAAACACCATATATTTT.

This chain connects TRBV30 to TRBJ1-1; D gene unclear. This CDR3 has 17 amino acids. Trimming removed 0 bases from V and 1 base from J, with 18 bases in between. Germline CDR1 GTSNPN, CDR2 SVGIG (reference sequence). The CDR3: CAWSVGPGWPTNTEAFF. In DNA, the CDR3 is TGTGCCTGGAGTGTAGGGCCGGGGTGGCCGACGAACACTGAAGCTTTCTTT.